The 15 T cell receptor beta chains presented below share a single source sample, sequenced in a study of blood T cell repertoires in COVID-19. Some clones are missing from TCRdb's copy, which holds only in-frame ones; the method was immunoSEQ multiplex PCR. The sample shows fewer than 300,000 clones, 83% of them seen only once. The sequencing input was peripheral blood. The receptor set was obtained from a woman between 45 and 65 years old who had recovered from COVID-19.

The chain combines TRBV4-3 with TRBJ2-1; possible D gene TRBD2, 6 bases. V lost 4 bases and J 7 bases, leaving 20 bases between the germline ends. The CDR3 covers 16 residues. The germline CDR1 and CDR2 sequences are LGHNA and YSLEER. CDR3 DNA sequence: TGCGCCAGCAGCCCTAGGGGACTGAGCGGCATTAATGAGCAGTTCTTC. This codes for CASSPRGLSGINEQFF.

V and J are TRBV6-5 and TRBJ1-2; 8 nucleotides agree with TRBD1. CDR1 is MNHEY and CDR2 is SVGAGI in the germline V gene. J was trimmed by 8 bases and V by 0 bases; bases with no gene match: 8. This CDR3 contains 15 residues. CDR3 sequence reads: CASSYSSQGARGYTF. CDR3 sequence (DNA): TGTGCCAGCAGTTACTCGAGTCAGGGGGCGCGAGGCTACACCTTC.

The table lists this clone with a count of one. This chain connects TRBV7-3 to TRBJ2-3; possibly TRBD1 for D (5 bases). The CDR3 runs to 15 residues. Germline loops: CDR1 SGHTA, CDR2 FQGTGA. The V gene lost 3 bases and the J gene lost 2 bases, with 12 bases spanning the gap. CDR3 DNA: TGTGCCAGCAGCTTTGGCGGACACTTCACAGATACGCAGTATTTT. Translation: CASSFGGHFTDTQYF.

The chain is built from TRBV7-9 and TRBJ2-7; 8 bases fit TRBD1. The V segment lost 5 bases and the J segment 5 bases; nucleotides outside the gene matches: 2. Germline V gene data show CDR1 as SEHNR and CDR2 as FQNEAQ (reference sequence). The CDR3 totals 12 residues. The CDR3 sequence is CASSGQGNEQYF. CDR3 bases: TGTGCCAGCAGCGGACAGGGAAACGAGCAGTACTTC.

The chain employs TRBV15 and TRBJ2-1; 7 bases line up with TRBD1. Trimming at V came to 3 bases and at J to 9 bases, leaving 11 bases not matched to a gene. Germline-derived CDR1 and CDR2 are LNHNV and YYDKDF (reference sequence). The CDR3 runs to 15 residues. The CDR3 region is CATSRDRNDPAEQFF. The CDR3 DNA reads TGTGCCACCAGCAGGGACAGGAACGACCCTGCTGAGCAGTTCTTC.

This clone is a singleton in its sample. V is TRBV9 and J is TRBJ2-7, with TRBD1 matching 7 bases. Germline lookup yields CDR1 SGDLS and CDR2 YYNGEE. CDR3 length: 15 residues. V lost 3 bases to trimming and J lost 2 bases; unmatched junction nucleotides: 8. In DNA, the CDR3 is TGTGCCAGCAGCGCAGGGACAGATCAGACCTACGAGCAGTACTTC. Translated: CASSAGTDQTYEQYF.

V usage is TRBV11-2 and J usage is TRBJ1-4; D uncertain. V shed 4 bases and J shed 0 bases, with 6 bases lying between them. CDR3 length: 14 residues. Germline V CDR1 and CDR2: SGHAT, FQNNGV. CDR3 amino acids: CASSSQPTNEKLFF. The CDR3 DNA follows: TGTGCCAGCAGCTCACAGCCAACTAATGAAAAACTGTTTTTT.

The chain uses TRBV28 and TRBJ1-2; D perhaps matches TRBD1 (5 bases). The CDR3 length is 17 residues. CDR1 is MDHEN and CDR2 is SYDVKM in the germline V gene. V was pared by 1 base and J by 7 bases, with 22 bases between. CDR3 loop: CASSLSRTNLQGRGYTF. DNA for the CDR3: TGTGCCAGCAGTTTATCTCGCACAAATTTGCAGGGCCGTGGCTACACCTTC.

The chain links TRBV11-2 to TRBJ2-6, with unresolved D. This CDR3 has 16 amino acids. The germline CDR1 and CDR2 sequences are SGHAT and FQNNGV. Trimming stripped 0 bases from V and 4 bases from J, with 10 bases between. Here the CDR3 DNA reads TGTGCCAGCAGCTTAGAGGCCCCGCGGGGGGCCAACGTCCTGACTTTC. Translation gives CASSLEAPRGANVLTF. The variable domain in full, completed from reference TRBV11-2 and TRBJ2-6, reads EAGVAQSPRYKIIEKRQSVAFWCNPISGHATLYWYQQILGQGPKLLIQFQNNGVVDDSQLPKDRFSAERLKGVDSTLKIQPAKLEDSAVYLCASSLEAPRGANVLTFGAGSRLTVL.

The chain joins TRBV7-2 to TRBJ2-1, with 11 bases lining up with TRBD2. The CDR3 sequence is 15 residues long. Losses at the gene ends were 1 base for V and 8 bases for J; bases not matched to a gene: 4. In germline, CDR1 is SGHTA, CDR2 FQGNSA. In DNA, the CDR3 is TGTGCCAGCAGCTTAGTACTAGCGGGGGCGGATGAGCAGTTCTTC. Residues: CASSLVLAGADEQFF.

The chain uses TRBV10-3 and TRBJ1-2; TRBD1 might be the D (5 bases). Germline values: CDR1 ENHRY, CDR2 SYGVKD. Trimming stripped 2 bases from V and 3 bases from J, with 10 bases between. CDR3 length: 14 amino acids. Written as DNA, the CDR3 is TGTGCCATCAGTGAGGCAGGGTGGGACTATGGCTACACCTTC. The encoded protein is CAISEAGWDYGYTF.

Only one count was recorded for this clone. The rearrangement joins TRBV2 to TRBJ2-3, with TRBD1 as a possible D gene (6 bases). Per germline, CDR1 SNHLY and CDR2 FYNNEI. The CDR3 spans 16 residues. Trimming took 2 bases from V and 4 from J, leaving 16 bases between them. Here the CDR3 DNA reads TGTGCCAGCAGTGAACTACGGACAGCTACAGCAGATACGCAGTATTTT. It encodes CASSELRTATADTQYF.

This clone was counted once. The CDR3 reads CASSQGTVDSTYEQYF. For the CDR3, the DNA is TGCGCCAGCAGCCAGGGGACGGTGGACAGTACCTACGAGCAGTACTTC. V usage is TRBV4-3 and J usage is TRBJ2-7; D may be TRBD1 (6 bases). In germline, CDR1 is LGHNA, CDR2 YSLEER. The CDR3 length is 16 residues. Trimming removed 3 bases at V and 2 bases at J, with 17 bases between.

In its sample, this clone was seen a few times. V and J are TRBV9 and TRBJ1-2, with D possibly TRBD1 on 5 matching bases. The CDR3 totals 13 residues. The ends were cut back, 0 bases at V and 8 bases at J, with 11 bases in the middle. CDR1 is SGDLS and CDR2 is YYNGEE in the germline V gene. CDR3 loop: CASSVEVGGGYTF. DNA for the CDR3: TGTGCCAGCAGCGTAGAGGTGGGGGGAGGCTACACCTTC.

This clone has just one count. This chain connects TRBV7-2 to TRBJ1-1; D uncertain. Trimming shortened V by 0 bases and J by 1 base, and 6 bases separated the two germline ends. This CDR3 is 14 amino acids long. CDR1 and CDR2 (germline): SGHTA, FQGNSA. For the CDR3, the DNA is TGTGCCAGCAGCTTAGCTGCAGAGAACACTGAAGCTTTCTTT. Its translation: CASSLAAENTEAFF.